Below, 26 T cell receptor beta chains from the same sample are listed, as sequenced in a study of cytomegalovirus exposure and HLA in healthy donors. Libraries were prepared by immunoSEQ multiplex PCR; TCRdb keeps only in-frame clonotypes and omits some of them. The data hold about 150,000 clones, with around 90% observed a single time. The sequenced sample consisted of PBMCs. The receptors were sampled from a man between 18 and 29 years old in good health and CMV-seronegative.

The rearrangement links TRBV28 to TRBJ1-1; D unclear. This CDR3 has 14 residues. Trimming cost V 5 bases and J 1 base, with 11 bases left between them. Germline-derived CDR1 and CDR2 are MDHEN and SYDVKM. This CDR3 is CASSALSGNTEAFF. DNA of the CDR3: TGTGCCAGCAGTGCTCTTAGTGGGAACACTGAAGCTTTCTTT.

This clone came up a few times. V usage is TRBV28 and J usage is TRBJ2-7; D remains unclear. V was cut by 8 bases and J by 4 bases, with 3 bases left in between. The CDR3 has 9 amino acids. Germline CDR1 and CDR2: MDHEN and SYDVKM. DNA of the CDR3: TGTGCCAGCTCTTACGAGCAGTACTTC. This codes for CASSYEQYF.

In nucleotides, the CDR3 is TGCGCCAGCAGTCCACGGACGGGGGGTACGCAGTATTTT. Translating it yields CASSPRTGGTQYF. The chain uses TRBV23-1 and TRBJ2-3, with 7 bases lining up with TRBD2. TRBV23-1 is designated an ORF whose function remains uncertain. This CDR3 has 13 residues. The V and J ends lost 4 bases and 8 bases, in that order; junction bases with no gene match: 6.

The chain carries TRBV14 and TRBJ2-3; D ambiguous. The ends were cut back, 4 bases at V and 2 bases at J, with 7 bases in the middle. Germline CDR1 SGHDN, CDR2 FVKESK. The CDR3 totals 13 residues. CDR3 amino acids: CASSPDITDTQYF. The CDR3 DNA follows: TGTGCCAGCAGCCCAGACATCACAGATACGCAGTATTTT.

J is TRBJ2-3 and V is TRBV7-6; 7 bases align to TRBD2. CDR3 length equals 15 residues. J gave up 3 bases and V 8 bases, and 11 bases lay outside the gene matches. CDR1 and CDR2 from the germline V gene are SGHVS and FNYEAQ. The CDR3 DNA follows: TGTGCCAGCGTACCGGGCGGGAGTCAAACAGATACGCAGTATTTT. Its translation: CASVPGGSQTDTQYF.

The chain uses TRBV4-1 and TRBJ1-2; D uncertain. Trimming removed 2 bases from V and 8 bases from J, with 12 bases in between. In germline, CDR1 is MGHRA, CDR2 YSYEKL. The CDR3 loop spans 13 amino acids. In DNA, the CDR3 is TGCGCCAGCAGCCAAATTAGCCCGTGGGGCTACACCTTC. It specifies CASSQISPWGYTF.

This sequence joins TRBV5-1 and TRBJ2-7; 8 bases fit TRBD1. J gave up 3 bases and V 4 bases, and 9 bases lay outside the gene matches. CDR3 size: 15 residues. Germline V CDR1 and CDR2: SGHRS, YFSETQ. CDR3 amino acids: CASSPGQGTVYEQYV. As DNA, the CDR3 is TGCGCCAGCAGCCCAGGACAGGGAACCGTCTACGAGCAGTACGTC.

The chain couples TRBV4-3 to TRBJ1-2; D is undetermined. Germline lookup yields CDR1 LGHNA and CDR2 YSLEER. CDR3 length equals 15 residues. The V end was cut by 1 base, the J end by 2 bases, with 11 bases between. The CDR3 DNA reads as TGCGCCAGCAGCCAAGTTGGGAGAGGGAACTATGGCTACACCTTC. It encodes CASSQVGRGNYGYTF.

This chain joins TRBV10-1 and TRBJ1-2, with D possibly matching TRBD1 (6 bases). Germline V lookup: CDR1 WNHNN, CDR2 SYGVQD (reference sequence). V was cut by 6 bases and J by 4 bases, with 18 bases left in between. This CDR3 spans 15 amino acids. CDR3 residues: CASSDGTNGFYGYTF. Written as DNA, the CDR3 is TGCGCCAGCAGCGACGGGACAAACGGATTCTATGGCTACACCTTC.

The chain employs TRBV11-2 and TRBJ1-1, with 10 bases fitting TRBD1. V shed 5 bases and J 11 bases; nucleotides not matched to a gene: 17. This CDR3 comprises 16 residues. The germline gives CDR1 SGHAT, CDR2 FQNNGV. In DNA, the CDR3 is TGTGCCAGCAGCAGGGGACAGGGGATTGGGCTTGGAGAGGCTTTCTTT. It is translated as CASSRGQGIGLGEAFF. The variable domain in full, completed from reference TRBV11-2 and TRBJ1-1, reads EAGVAQSPRYKIIEKRQSVAFWCNPISGHATLYWYQQILGQGPKLLIQFQNNGVVDDSQLPKDRFSAERLKGVDSTLKIQPAKLEDSAVYLCASSRGQGIGLGEAFFGQGTRLTVV.

The table lists this clone with a few counts. The CDR3 here is CASSEARGLDGYTF. CDR3 DNA sequence: TGTGCCAGCAGTGAAGCCAGGGGCCTTGATGGCTACACCTTC. The chain couples TRBV6-1 to TRBJ1-2; tentatively, D is TRBD1 (6 bases). Trimming stripped 0 bases from V and 6 bases from J, with 11 bases between. Germline V lookup: CDR1 MNHNS, CDR2 SASEGT. The CDR3 totals 14 residues.

V usage is TRBV19 and J usage is TRBJ1-5, with TRBD1 as a possible D gene (5 bases). The CDR3 contains 16 residues. V lost 3 bases and J 1 base, leaving 13 bases between the germline ends. Germline-derived CDR1 and CDR2 are LNHDA and SQIVND (reference sequence). In nucleotides, the CDR3 is TGTGCCAGTAGTATGAAGTTGACAGAGAGCAATCAGCCCCAGCATTTT. Amino acid sequence: CASSMKLTESNQPQHF.

This chain connects TRBV11-2 to TRBJ2-1; 11 bases map to TRBD2. The ends lost 3 bases at V and 6 bases at J; junction bases unmatched: 10. The CDR3 has 17 amino acids. The germline V gene has CDR1 SGHAT and CDR2 FQNNGV. The CDR3 spells CASSLDEIAGGPNEQFF. Here the CDR3 DNA reads TGTGCCAGCAGCTTGGATGAAATAGCGGGGGGGCCCAATGAGCAGTTCTTC. Filled out from reference TRBV11-2 and TRBJ2-1, the complete variable domain reads EAGVAQSPRYKIIEKRQSVAFWCNPISGHATLYWYQQILGQGPKLLIQFQNNGVVDDSQLPKDRFSAERLKGVDSTLKIQPAKLEDSAVYLCASSLDEIAGGPNEQFFGPGTRLTVL.

This chain joins TRBV7-9 and TRBJ2-5; D might be TRBD1 (6 bases). The CDR3 runs 15 residues. V lost 6 bases to trimming and J lost 0 bases, with 14 bases between them. Germline V gives CDR1 SEHNR, CDR2 FQNEAQ (reference sequence). This CDR3 reads CASSNREPYQETQYF. CDR3 sequence (DNA): TGTGCCAGCAGTAACAGGGAGCCCTACCAAGAGACCCAGTACTTC. Filled out from reference TRBV7-9 and TRBJ2-5, the complete variable domain reads DTGVSQNPRHKITKRGQNVTFRCDPISEHNRLYWYRQTLGQGPEFLTYFQNEAQLEKSRLLSDRFSAERPKGSFSTLEIQRTEQGDSAMYLCASSNREPYQETQYFGPGTRLLVL.

This clone has a single count. The CDR3 loop is CASSGRTEAFF. CDR3 sequence (DNA): TGTGCCAGTTCTGGGCGCACTGAAGCTTTCTTT. The rearrangement uses TRBV19 and TRBJ1-1; D not certain. Trimming removed 8 bases from V and 4 bases from J, with 8 bases in between. The CDR3 is 11 amino acids. Germline loops: CDR1 LNHDA, CDR2 SQIVND (reference sequence). The full variable domain, with the rest looked up from reference TRBV19 and TRBJ1-1, is DGGITQSPKYLFRKEGQNVTLSCEQNLNHDAMYWYRQDPGQGLRLIYYSQIVNDFQKGDIAEGYSVSREKKESFPLTVTSAQKNPTAFYLCASSGRTEAFFGQGTRLTVV.

The J gene is TRBJ2-7, the V gene TRBV19; TRBD2 might be the D (5 bases). Germline lookup yields CDR1 LNHDA and CDR2 SQIVND (reference sequence). V dropped 3 bases and J dropped 0 bases, with 9 bases sitting between them. This CDR3 spans 14 amino acids. The CDR3 sequence: CASSITGSSYEQYF. CDR3 nucleotides: TGTGCCAGTAGTATCACGGGAAGCTCCTACGAGCAGTACTTC.

The chain is built from TRBV6-5 and TRBJ2-7, with TRBD2 identical over 7 bases. Germline CDR1 MNHEY, CDR2 SVGAGI. This CDR3 region has 16 residues. V was clipped by 0 bases and J by 5 bases; unmatched bases: 10. The CDR3 spells CASSYSYSGGGDEQYF. For the CDR3, the DNA is TGTGCCAGCAGTTACTCGTACTCTGGGGGGGGAGACGAGCAGTACTTC.

The chain combines TRBV11-3 with TRBJ2-3, with D possibly TRBD1 on 7 matching bases. In germline, CDR1 is SGHNT, CDR2 YENEEA. The CDR3 consists of 15 residues. The V end lost 8 bases, the J end lost 0 bases, and 15 bases lay between the germline ends. The DNA of the CDR3 is TGTGCCAGCGAACAGGGGACTTCTAGCACAGATACGCAGTATTTT. This sequence encodes CASEQGTSSTDTQYF.

This clone showed up just once. This chain joins TRBV28 and TRBJ1-1, with D possibly matching TRBD1 (5 bases). The V end was cut by 6 bases, the J end by 1 base, with 6 bases between. Germline V gene lookup returns CDR1 MDHEN and CDR2 SYDVKM. The CDR3 has 12 residues. CDR3 region: CASRDTNTEAFF. CDR3 bases: TGTGCCAGCAGGGACACGAACACTGAAGCTTTCTTT.

J is TRBJ1-1 and V is TRBV10-3; 10 bases agree with TRBD1. Unmatched junction bases numbered 2, after V lost 7 bases and J lost 3 bases. The CDR3 spans 13 residues. Per the germline V gene, CDR1 is ENHRY and CDR2 is SYGVKD. The CDR3 reads CAIIGTGDTEAFF. Here the CDR3 DNA reads TGTGCCATCATAGGGACAGGGGACACTGAAGCTTTCTTT.

The chain is built from TRBV28 and TRBJ2-1, with D possibly being TRBD1 (6 bases). Germline V CDR1 and CDR2: MDHEN, SYDVKM. V was cut by 5 bases and J by 8 bases, with 10 bases left in between. CDR3 length: 12 amino acids. The CDR3 loop is CASSPYRDEQFF. As DNA, the CDR3 is TGTGCCAGCAGTCCCTACAGGGATGAGCAGTTCTTC.

This clone was seen just once. This sequence joins TRBV7-8 and TRBJ2-5, with D perhaps matching TRBD2 (5 bases). Germline V gene sequence: CDR1 SGHVS, CDR2 FQNEAQ. This CDR3 spans 13 amino acids. Trimming removed 6 bases at V and 4 bases at J, with 12 bases between. The DNA of the CDR3 is TGTGCCAGCAGGTTCGGGGTATCAGAGACCCAGTACTTC. Amino acid sequence: CASRFGVSETQYF.

This rearrangement joins TRBV18 to TRBJ2-2, with 10 bases fitting TRBD1. CDR3 length equals 15 residues. From germline, CDR1 is KGHSH and CDR2 LQKENI. Trimming cost V 5 bases and J 3 bases; bases outside gene matches: 3. CDR3: CASSTDRGDTGELFF. For the CDR3, the DNA is TGTGCCAGCTCAACGGACAGGGGGGACACCGGGGAGCTGTTTTTT.

This chain connects TRBV4-1 to TRBJ1-4; 11 bases map to TRBD1. V trimming: 0 bases; J trimming: 8 bases; junction bases outside the gene matches: 5. The CDR3 spans 16 residues. CDR1 and CDR2 from the germline V gene are MGHRA and YSYEKL. In DNA form, the CDR3 reads TGCGCCAGCAGCCAAGATCCGGGACAGGGGGTAGAAAAACTGTTTTTT. Protein sequence: CASSQDPGQGVEKLFF.

V is TRBV13 and J is TRBJ2-5; possibly TRBD2 for D (7 bases). There are 14 residues in the CDR3. Germline CDR1 is PRHDT and CDR2 is FYEKMQ (reference sequence). V lost 4 bases and J 3 bases, leaving 12 bases between the germline ends. The CDR3 loop is CASSSRGAKETQYF. CDR3 nucleotides: TGTGCCAGCAGCTCTCGGGGGGCAAAAGAGACCCAGTACTTC.

The V gene is TRBV27, the J gene TRBJ1-2; 10 positions agree with TRBD1. In germline, CDR1 is MNHEY, CDR2 SMNVEV (reference sequence). CDR3 length: 16 amino acids. Trimming took 6 bases from V and 0 from J; bases not matched to a gene: 7. The CDR3 sequence: CASSRRGQGANYGYTF. The CDR3 nucleotides are TGTGCCAGCAGCCGAAGAGGACAGGGGGCTAACTATGGCTACACCTTC.